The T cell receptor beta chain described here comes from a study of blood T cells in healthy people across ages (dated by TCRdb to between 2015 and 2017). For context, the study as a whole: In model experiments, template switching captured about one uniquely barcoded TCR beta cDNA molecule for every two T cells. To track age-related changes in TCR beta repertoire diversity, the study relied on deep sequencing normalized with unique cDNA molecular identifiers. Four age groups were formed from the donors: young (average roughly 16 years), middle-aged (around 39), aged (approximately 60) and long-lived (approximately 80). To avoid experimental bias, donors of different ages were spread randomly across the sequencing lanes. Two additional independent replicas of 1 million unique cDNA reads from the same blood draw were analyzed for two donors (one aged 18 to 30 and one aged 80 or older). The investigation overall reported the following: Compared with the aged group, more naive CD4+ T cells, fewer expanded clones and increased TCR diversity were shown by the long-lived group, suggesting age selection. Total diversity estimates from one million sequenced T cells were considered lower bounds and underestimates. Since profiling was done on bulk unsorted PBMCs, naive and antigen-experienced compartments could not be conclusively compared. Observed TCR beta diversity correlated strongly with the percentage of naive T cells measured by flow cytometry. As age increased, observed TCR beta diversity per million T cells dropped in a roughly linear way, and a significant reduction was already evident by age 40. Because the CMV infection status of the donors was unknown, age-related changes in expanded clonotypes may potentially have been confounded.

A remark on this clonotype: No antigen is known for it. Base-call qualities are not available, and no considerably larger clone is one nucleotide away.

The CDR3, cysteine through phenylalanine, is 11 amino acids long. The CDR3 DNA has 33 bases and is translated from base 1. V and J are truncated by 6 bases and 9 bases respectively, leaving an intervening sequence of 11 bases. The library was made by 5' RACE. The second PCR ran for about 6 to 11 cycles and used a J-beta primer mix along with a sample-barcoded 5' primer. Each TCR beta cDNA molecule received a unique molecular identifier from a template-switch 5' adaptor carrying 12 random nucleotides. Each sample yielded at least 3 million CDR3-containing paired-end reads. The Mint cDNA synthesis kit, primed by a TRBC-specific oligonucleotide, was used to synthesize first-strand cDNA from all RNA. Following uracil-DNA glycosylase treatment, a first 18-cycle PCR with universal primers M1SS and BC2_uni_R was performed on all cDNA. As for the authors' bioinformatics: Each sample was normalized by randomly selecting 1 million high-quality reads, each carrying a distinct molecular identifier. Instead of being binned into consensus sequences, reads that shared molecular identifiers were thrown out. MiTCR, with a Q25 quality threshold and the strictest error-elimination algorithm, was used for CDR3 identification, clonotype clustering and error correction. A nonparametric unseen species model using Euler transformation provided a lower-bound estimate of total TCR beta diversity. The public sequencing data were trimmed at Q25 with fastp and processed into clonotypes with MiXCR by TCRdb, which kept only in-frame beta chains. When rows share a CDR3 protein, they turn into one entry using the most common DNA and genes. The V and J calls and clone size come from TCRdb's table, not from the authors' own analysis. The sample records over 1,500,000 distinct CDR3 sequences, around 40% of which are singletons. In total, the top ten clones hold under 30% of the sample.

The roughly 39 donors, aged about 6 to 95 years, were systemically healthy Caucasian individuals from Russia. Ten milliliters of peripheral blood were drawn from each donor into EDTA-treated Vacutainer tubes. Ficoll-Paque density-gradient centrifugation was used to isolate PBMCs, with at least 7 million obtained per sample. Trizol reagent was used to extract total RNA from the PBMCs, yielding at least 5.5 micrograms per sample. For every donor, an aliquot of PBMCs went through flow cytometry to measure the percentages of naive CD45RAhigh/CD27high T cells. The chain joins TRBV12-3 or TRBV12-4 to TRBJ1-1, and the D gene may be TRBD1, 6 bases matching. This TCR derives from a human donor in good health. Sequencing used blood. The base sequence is TGTGCCAGCAGCTATACAGGGCAAGCTTTCTTT. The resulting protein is CASSYTGQAFF.